This T cell receptor beta chain originates from a study of cytomegalovirus exposure and HLA in healthy donors. The CDR3 contains 13 residues. Trimming cost V 2 bases and J 7 bases, with 12 bases left between them. In germline, CDR1 is GTSNPN, CDR2 SVGIG (reference sequence). Vbeta (60) and Jbeta (13) primers were used in the PCR. The method was immunoSEQ multiplex PCR; TCRdb's version includes in-frame clones alone and lacks a portion of them. In the table there are some 180,000 clones, around 90% of which are singletons. The chain combines TRBV30 with TRBJ1-5; D remains ambiguous. Sequencing used PBMCs. This clonotype was obtained from a boy between 2 and 10 years old in good health and CMV-seronegative. CDR3 coding DNA: TGTGCCTGGAGTCCTACCCTAAAGCAGCCCCAGCATTTT. This sequence encodes CAWSPTLKQPQHF.